This T cell receptor (beta chain) comes out of a study of blood T cells in healthy people across ages. Overall study context: Template switching recovered approximately one barcoded beta molecule for every two T cells. Study findings and constraints: Naive T cell percentage strongly correlated with TCR beta diversity. It was not possible, with unsorted PBMCs, to conclusively compare naive and antigen-experienced cells.

This clonotype was detected only a few times. What it binds is not known. There were healthy Caucasian individuals from Russia, aged roughly 6 to 100, serving as donors. Combining a sample-barcoded 5' primer with a J-beta primer mix, a second PCR ran for about 6 to 12 cycles. TCRdb independently ran MiXCR on the 5' RACE reads; one entry per CDR3 protein. The data show roughly 1,700,000 distinct CDR3 sequences, over 25% seen once. Germline V gene sequence: CDR1 MGHRA, CDR2 YSYEKL. Between the trimmed V and J ends, which lost 0 bases and 2 bases, there was a span of 10 bases. There are 16 residues in the CDR3.

Sequenced material: blood. V usage is TRBV4-1 and J usage is TRBJ1-4; D unclear. The clonotype was recovered from a woman in her thirties in good health. The CDR3 loop is CASSQDAQPTNEKLFF. Here the CDR3 DNA reads TGCGCCAGCAGCCAAGATGCGCAGCCGACTAATGAAAAACTGTTTTTT.